The following is a T cell receptor (beta chain) sequence with its context. Its target antigen remains unknown. No much larger clonotype is one base removed from it; base qualities were not supplied. Explained via the paper, the treatment or condition label denotes: live attenuated yellow fever vaccine strain. At each blood-draw timepoint, two biological replicates of bulk PBMCs were obtained. A standard Ficoll-Paque protocol was used to isolate PBMCs from peripheral blood. TriZol was used to extract RNA from bulk PBMCs, from CD4 and CD8 fractions, and from dextramer-positive and dextramer-negative fractions. This specimen belongs to a study of T cells after yellow fever vaccination (dated 2019 in TCRdb). With regard to the full study: The SMART-Seq v4 Ultra Low Input RNA kit was used to prepare libraries from fractions with low cell numbers. Bulk TCR alpha and beta repertoires were sequenced longitudinally to track T-cell clones before and after primary and booster YFV17D yellow fever vaccination. Two healthy male donors, one aged 18 to 30 and one aged 30 to 40 years, made up the cohort. Blood samples were taken at several timepoints before and after primary and secondary immunization, and bulk PBMC replicates and cell subsets were isolated. Findings and caveats that apply to the study as a whole: The study included only a couple of donors, which limits how far the findings can be generalized. A small fraction of clonotypes showed up in both the CD4 and CD8 compartments, probably as a result of convergent recombination. Computational filtering was required because FACS-sorted repertoires could contain abundant contaminating clonotypes from the bulk population. The secondary T-cell response was found to be weaker but faster than the primary response, with a peak reached on day 5 rather than on day 15. After the booster, most of the clones that had expanded following primary vaccination were detected again (around 95% of CD4 and around 90% of CD8), which suggests that memory was broadly maintained.

V ends up 6 bases short and J 5 bases short, with an unmatched junction base count of 5. The CDR3 starts with the cysteine, ends with the phenylalanine, and has 14 residues. Here the CDR3 DNA is all that survives: 42 bases in frame from base 1. From a lookup of the germline V gene, CDR1 and CDR2 are ENHRY and SYGVKD. TCR cDNA was made using 5'RACE template switching, a step that added a universal primer site and unique molecular identifiers. Priming for cDNA synthesis came from both the TCR alpha and TCR beta constant segments. Libraries were amplified in two PCR steps, with sample barcodes and sequencing adapters added in the second step. Sequencing of libraries was done on Illumina HiSeq 2500 (2x100 bp) or NovaSeq (2x150 bp). The original methods were these. MIGEC handled demultiplexing of reads and collapsing into UMI consensus sequences, while MiXCR performed V(D)J alignment. Vaccine-responding clonotypes were defined with edgeR using replicate PBMC samples, requiring FDR below 0.01 and a log2 fold change above 5 up to day 15. Each bulk clonotype received a CD4 or CD8 identity based on whether the sequenced CD4 or CD8 repertoire contained that clonotype at higher abundance. TCRdb reprocessed the public reads (quality trimming at Q25 with fastp, clone calling with MiXCR) and kept in-frame beta chains. Entries are consolidated by CDR3 protein sequence, retaining the most common genes and DNA. The V and J calls follow TCRdb's processing rather than the paper's. This sample is represented by 300,000 to 350,000 distinct CDR3 sequences; around 8.1% of them were singletons. The top ten hold 17% of the sample.

The V and J genes are TRBV10-3 and TRBJ1-5; TRBD1 aligns with 9 central bases. Sequencing was performed on PBMCs, taken around 45 days after the first yellow fever vaccination. This receptor was obtained from a man younger than 30 who received the YFV17D yellow fever vaccine. The nucleotides are TGTGCCATCAGGGGACAGGGAGGCGATCAGCCCCAGCATTTT. Its protein product is CAIRGQGGDQPQHF.